The text below deals with one T cell receptor (beta chain). No antigen is known for it. This entry belongs to a study of shared clonotypes between healthy human individuals. Overall study results and limits: Represented diversity, genetic and exposure-history alike, was limited by few donors.

Germline V gene sequence: CDR1 SQVTM, CDR2 ANQGSEA. Trimming stripped 7 bases from V and 1 base from J, with 23 bases between. The CDR3 runs to 16 residues. CD45RO negativity and positive selection for CCR7 defined naive CD8 cells, a population that excluded terminally differentiated effector memory CD45RA+ cells. Only in-frame clones appear in the TCRdb table, and some are missing; sequencing was by immunoSEQ multiplex PCR. This table has around 2.1 million clones, 90% to 95% appearing once. The specimen was naive CD8+ T cells from PBMCs. The chain links TRBV29-1 to TRBJ2-7; TRBD1 or TRBD2 may be the D gene (5 bases each). This receptor was identified in a man aged 18-30 years in good health. Some clones in this sample may be carry-over from other donors' samples. The CDR3 protein is CSATGTTDSISYEQYF. The CDR3 DNA reads as TGCAGCGCAACCGGGACGACGGACTCTATTTCCTACGAGCAGTACTTC.